Listed here is a single T cell receptor (beta chain). Only in-frame clones appear in the TCRdb table, and some are missing; sequencing was by immunoSEQ multiplex PCR. Of tens of thousands of clones in the sample, around four fifths are singletons; the top ten hold more than 2.5%. CDR1 and CDR2 (germline): SGDLS, YYNGEE. The length of the CDR3 is 14 residues. Trimming pared 4 bases from V and 1 base from J, leaving 11 bases between. The data belong to a study of blood T cell repertoires in COVID-19. Material for sequencing was peripheral blood. This rearrangement joins TRBV9 to TRBJ1-1; D not resolved. The receptor comes from a woman between 55 and 75 years old with acute or convalescent COVID-19. CDR3 DNA: TGTGCCAGCAGCACTGACACCCGGAACACTGAAGCTTTCTTT. Translated, it gives CASSTDTRNTEAFF.